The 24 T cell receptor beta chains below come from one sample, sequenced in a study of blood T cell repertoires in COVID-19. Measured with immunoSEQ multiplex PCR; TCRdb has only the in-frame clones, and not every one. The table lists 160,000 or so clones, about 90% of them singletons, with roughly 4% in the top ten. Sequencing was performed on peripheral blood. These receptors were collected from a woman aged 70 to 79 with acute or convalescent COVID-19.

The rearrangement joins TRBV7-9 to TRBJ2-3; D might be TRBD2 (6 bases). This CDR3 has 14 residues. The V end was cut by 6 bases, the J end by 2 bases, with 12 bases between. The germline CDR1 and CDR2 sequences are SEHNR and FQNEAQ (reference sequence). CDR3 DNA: TGTGCCAGCAGGGTGGCGGGAACCACAGATACGCAGTATTTT. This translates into CASRVAGTTDTQYF.

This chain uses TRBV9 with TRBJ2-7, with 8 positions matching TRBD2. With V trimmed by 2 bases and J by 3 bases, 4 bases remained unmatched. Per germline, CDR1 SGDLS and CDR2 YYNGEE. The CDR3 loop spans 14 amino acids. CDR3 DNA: TGTGCCAGCAGCGTCGGGACTAGTGGCTACGAGCAGTACTTC. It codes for CASSVGTSGYEQYF. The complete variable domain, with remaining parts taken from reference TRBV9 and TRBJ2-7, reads DSGVTQTPKHLITATGQRVTLRCSPRSGDLSVYWYQQSLDQGLQFLIQYYNGEERAKGNILERFSAQQFPDLHSELNLSSLELGDSALYFCASSVGTSGYEQYFGPGTRLTVT.

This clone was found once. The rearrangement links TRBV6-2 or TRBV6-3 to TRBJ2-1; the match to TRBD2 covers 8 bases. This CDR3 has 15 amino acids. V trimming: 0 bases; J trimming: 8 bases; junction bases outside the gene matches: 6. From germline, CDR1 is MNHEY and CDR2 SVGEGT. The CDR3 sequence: CASSYSPGGQDEQFF. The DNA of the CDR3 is TGTGCCAGCAGTTACTCACCGGGGGGGCAAGATGAGCAGTTCTTC.

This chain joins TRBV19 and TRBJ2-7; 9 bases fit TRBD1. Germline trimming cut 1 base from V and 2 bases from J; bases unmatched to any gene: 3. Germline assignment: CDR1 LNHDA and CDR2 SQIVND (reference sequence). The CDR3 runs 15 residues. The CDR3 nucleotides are TGTGCCAGTAGTATAGGGGGACAGGGAACCTACGAGCAGTACTTC. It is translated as CASSIGGQGTYEQYF.

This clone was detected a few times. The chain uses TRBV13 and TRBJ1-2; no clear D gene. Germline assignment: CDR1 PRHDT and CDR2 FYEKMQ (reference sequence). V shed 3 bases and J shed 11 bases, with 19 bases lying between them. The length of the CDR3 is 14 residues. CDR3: CASSFDSARGWYTF. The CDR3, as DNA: TGTGCCAGCAGCTTTGATTCGGCCCGGGGATGGTACACCTTC. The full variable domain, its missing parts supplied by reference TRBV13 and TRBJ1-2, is AAGVIQSPRHLIKEKRETATLKCYPIPRHDTVYWYQQGPGQDPQFLISFYEKMQSDKGSIPDRFSAQQFSDYHSELNMSSLELGDSALYFCASSFDSARGWYTFGSGTRLTVV.

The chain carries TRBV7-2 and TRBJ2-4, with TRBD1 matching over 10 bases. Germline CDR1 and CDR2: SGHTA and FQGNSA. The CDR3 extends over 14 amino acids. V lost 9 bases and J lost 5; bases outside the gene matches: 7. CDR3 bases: TGTGCCAGTGGCGGACAGGGGGTCCAAAACATTCAGTACTTC. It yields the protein CASGGQGVQNIQYF.

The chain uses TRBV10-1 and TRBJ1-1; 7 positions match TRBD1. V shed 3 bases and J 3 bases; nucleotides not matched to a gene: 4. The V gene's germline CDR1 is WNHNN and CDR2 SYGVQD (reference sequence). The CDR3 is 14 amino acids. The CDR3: CASSERGPDTEAFF. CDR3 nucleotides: TGCGCCAGCAGTGAAAGGGGGCCGGACACTGAAGCTTTCTTT.

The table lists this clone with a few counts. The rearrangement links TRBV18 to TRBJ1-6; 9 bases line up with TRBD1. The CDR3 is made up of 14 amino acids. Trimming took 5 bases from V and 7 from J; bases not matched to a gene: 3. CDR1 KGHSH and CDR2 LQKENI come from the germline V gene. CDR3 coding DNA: TGTGCCAGCTCAACCGGGACAGGGAATTCACCCCTCCACTTT. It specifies CASSTGTGNSPLHF.

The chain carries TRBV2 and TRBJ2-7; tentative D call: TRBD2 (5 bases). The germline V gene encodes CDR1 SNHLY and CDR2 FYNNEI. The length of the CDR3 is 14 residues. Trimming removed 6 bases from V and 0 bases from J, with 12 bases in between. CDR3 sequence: CASRSQRSSYEQYF. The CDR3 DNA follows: TGTGCCAGCAGGTCCCAGCGGAGCTCCTACGAGCAGTACTTC. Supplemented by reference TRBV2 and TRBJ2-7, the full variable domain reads EPEVTQTPSHQVTQMGQEVILRCVPISNHLYFYWYRQILGQKVEFLVSFYNNEISEKSEIFDDQFSVERPDGSNFTLKIRSTKLEDSAMYFCASRSQRSSYEQYFGPGTRLTVT.

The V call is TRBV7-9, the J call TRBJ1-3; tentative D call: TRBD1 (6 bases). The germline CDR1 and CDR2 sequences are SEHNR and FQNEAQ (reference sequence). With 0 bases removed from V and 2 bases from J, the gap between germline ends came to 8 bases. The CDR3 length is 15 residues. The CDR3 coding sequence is TGTGCCAGCAGCTTAGCGGCAGGGGCTGGAAACACCATATATTTT. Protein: CASSLAAGAGNTIYF.

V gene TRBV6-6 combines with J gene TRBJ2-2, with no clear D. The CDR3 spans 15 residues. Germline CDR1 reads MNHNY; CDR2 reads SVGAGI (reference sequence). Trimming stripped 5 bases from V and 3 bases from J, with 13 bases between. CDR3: CASSQRQVDTGELFF. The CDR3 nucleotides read TGTGCCAGCAGTCAAAGGCAGGTCGACACCGGGGAGCTGTTTTTT.

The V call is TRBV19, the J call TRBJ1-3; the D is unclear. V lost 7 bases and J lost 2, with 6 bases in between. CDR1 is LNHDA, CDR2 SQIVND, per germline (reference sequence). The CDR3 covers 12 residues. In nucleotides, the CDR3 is TGTGCCAGTACGACAACTGGAAACACCATATATTTT. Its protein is CASTTTGNTIYF.

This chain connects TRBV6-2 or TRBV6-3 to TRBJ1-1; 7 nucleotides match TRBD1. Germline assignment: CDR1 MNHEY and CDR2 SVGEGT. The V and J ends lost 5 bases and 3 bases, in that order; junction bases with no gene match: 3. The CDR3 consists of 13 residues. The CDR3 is CASSRQGYTEAFF. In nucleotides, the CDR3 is TGTGCCAGCAGTCGACAGGGCTACACTGAAGCTTTCTTT.

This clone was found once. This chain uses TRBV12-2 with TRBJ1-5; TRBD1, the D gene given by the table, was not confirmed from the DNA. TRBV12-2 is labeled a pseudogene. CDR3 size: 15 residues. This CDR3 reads CASRLVLEGGWPQHF. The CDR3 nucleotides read TGTGCAAGTCGCTTAGTCTTGGAAGGGGGTTGGCCCCAGCATTTT.

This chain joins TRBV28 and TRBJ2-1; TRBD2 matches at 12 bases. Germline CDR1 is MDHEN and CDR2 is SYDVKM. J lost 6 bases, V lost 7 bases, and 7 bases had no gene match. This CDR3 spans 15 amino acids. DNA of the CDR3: TGTGCCAGCATTCCGACTAGCGGGAGCCCCAATGAGCAGTTCTTC. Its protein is CASIPTSGSPNEQFF.

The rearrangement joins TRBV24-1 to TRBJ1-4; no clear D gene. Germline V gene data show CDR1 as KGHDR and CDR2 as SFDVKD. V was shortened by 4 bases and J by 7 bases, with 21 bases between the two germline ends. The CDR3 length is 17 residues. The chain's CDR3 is CATSDQRHRSVGEKLFF. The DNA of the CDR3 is TGTGCCACCAGTGACCAACGACACCGATCGGTCGGTGAAAAACTGTTTTTT.

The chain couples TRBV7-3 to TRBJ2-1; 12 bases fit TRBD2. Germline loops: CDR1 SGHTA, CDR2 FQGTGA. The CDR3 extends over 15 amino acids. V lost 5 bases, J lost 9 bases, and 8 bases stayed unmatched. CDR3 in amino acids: CASSDRLAGAGEQFF. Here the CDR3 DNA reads TGTGCCAGCAGCGACAGACTAGCGGGAGCCGGTGAGCAGTTCTTC.

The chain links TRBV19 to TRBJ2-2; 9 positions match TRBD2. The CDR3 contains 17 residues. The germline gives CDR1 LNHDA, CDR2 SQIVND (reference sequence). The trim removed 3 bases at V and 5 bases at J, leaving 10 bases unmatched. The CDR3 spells CASSMDSGSLGTGELFF. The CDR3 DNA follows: TGTGCCAGTAGTATGGATAGCGGGAGTTTAGGGACCGGGGAGCTGTTTTTT.

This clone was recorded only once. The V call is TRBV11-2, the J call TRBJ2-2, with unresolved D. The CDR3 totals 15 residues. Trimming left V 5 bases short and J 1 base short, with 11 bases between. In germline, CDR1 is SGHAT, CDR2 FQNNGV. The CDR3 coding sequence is TGTGCCAGCAGCCCCCCTTCTCGGAACACCGGGGAGCTGTTTTTT. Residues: CASSPPSRNTGELFF.

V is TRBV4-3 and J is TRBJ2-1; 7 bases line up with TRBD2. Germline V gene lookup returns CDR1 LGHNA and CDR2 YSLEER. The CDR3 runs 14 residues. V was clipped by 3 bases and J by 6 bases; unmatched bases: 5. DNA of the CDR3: TGCGCCAGCAGCCACGGACTAGATCGCAATGAGCAGTTCTTC. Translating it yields CASSHGLDRNEQFF.

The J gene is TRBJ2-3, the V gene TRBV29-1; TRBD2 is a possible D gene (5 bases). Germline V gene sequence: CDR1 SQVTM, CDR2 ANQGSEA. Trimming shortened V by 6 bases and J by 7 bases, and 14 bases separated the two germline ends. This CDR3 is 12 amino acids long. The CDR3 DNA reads TGCAGCGTCCGAACACTAGGGTATACGCAGTATTTT. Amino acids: CSVRTLGYTQYF.

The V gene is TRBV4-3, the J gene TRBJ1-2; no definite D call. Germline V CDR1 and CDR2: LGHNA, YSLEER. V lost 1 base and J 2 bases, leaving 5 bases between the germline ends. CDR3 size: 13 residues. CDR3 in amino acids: CASSQVLNYGYTF. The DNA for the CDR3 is TGCGCCAGCAGCCAAGTTCTGAACTATGGCTACACCTTC.

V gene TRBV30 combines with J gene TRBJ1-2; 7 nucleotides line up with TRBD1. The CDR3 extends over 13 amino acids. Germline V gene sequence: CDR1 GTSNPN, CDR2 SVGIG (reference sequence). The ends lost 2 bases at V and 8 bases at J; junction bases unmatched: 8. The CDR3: CAWSRGQAYGYTF. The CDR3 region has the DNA TGTGCCTGGAGTCGCGGACAGGCATACGGCTACACCTTC.

In DNA, the CDR3 is TGTGCCAGCAGCCTCGGGTCGGGGGGGCCGGAAGAGACCCAGTACTTC. Translating gives CASSLGSGGPEETQYF. V gene TRBV5-6 combines with J gene TRBJ2-5; the match to TRBD2 covers 8 bases. Germline lookup yields CDR1 SGHDT and CDR2 YYEEEE. V gave up 4 bases and J gave up 3 bases; unmatched junction bases: 11. CDR3 length equals 16 residues. The whole variable domain, filled in from reference TRBV5-6 and TRBJ2-5, reads DAGVTQSPTHLIKTRGQQVTLRCSPKSGHDTVSWYQQALGQGPQFIFQYYEEEERQRGNFPDRFSGHQFPNYSSELNVNALLLGDSALYLCASSLGSGGPEETQYFGPGTRLLVL.